The 11 T cell receptor beta chains listed next were all sequenced from one sample in a study of cytomegalovirus exposure and HLA in healthy donors. With 60 Vbeta and 13 Jbeta primers, the PCR was carried out. Measured with immunoSEQ multiplex PCR; TCRdb has only the in-frame clones, and not every one. The sample totals approximately 130,000 clones; its top ten clones hold 2%. Material for sequencing was PBMCs. The receptors shown here come from a woman aged 55-69 years in good health and CMV-seronegative.

The chain combines TRBV27 with TRBJ2-2, with TRBD1 identical over 8 bases. Germline V gene data show CDR1 as MNHEY and CDR2 as SMNVEV (reference sequence). Trimming took 0 bases from V and 6 from J; bases not matched to a gene: 6. The CDR3 totals 16 residues. The CDR3 DNA reads TGTGCCAGCAGTTTATCCAGGGACAGGAAAGCCGGGGAGCTGTTTTTT. Amino acid sequence: CASSLSRDRKAGELFF.

V and J are TRBV4-1 and TRBJ1-5; no reliable D call. Germline V CDR1 and CDR2: MGHRA, YSYEKL. The CDR3 is 17 amino acids. V shed 3 bases and J shed 3 bases, with 18 bases lying between them. The CDR3 protein is CASSQDYGVGNNQPQHF. The CDR3 region has the DNA TGCGCCAGCAGCCAGGACTACGGGGTGGGTAACAATCAGCCCCAGCATTTT.

Points on this clone: One end of the junction varies from germline; a read error may be responsible. The chain is built from TRBV7-7 and TRBJ2-3, with 11 bases identical to TRBD2. CDR1 is SSHAT, CDR2 FNYEAQ, per germline (reference sequence). The CDR3 is made up of 16 amino acids. CDR3 residues: CASSQGTSGSTDTQYF. For the CDR3, the DNA is TGTGCTAGCAGCCAAGGGACTAGCGGTAGCACAGATACGCAGTATTTT.

The V call is TRBV15, the J call TRBJ2-7; the match to TRBD1 covers 7 bases. CDR1 is LNHNV, CDR2 YYDKDF, per germline (reference sequence). The trim removed 5 bases at V and 7 bases at J, leaving 5 bases unmatched. CDR3 size: 12 residues. The CDR3 coding sequence is TGTGCCACCAGCTTGGACAGGCTGGAGCAGTACTTC. It is translated as CATSLDRLEQYF.

In nucleotides, the CDR3 is TGTGCCAGCAGCAAAGCCGGGACAGGGATGGGCTACGAGCAGTACTTC. Amino acids: CASSKAGTGMGYEQYF. V usage is TRBV21-1 and J usage is TRBJ2-7; the table calls TRBD1, which could not be checked here. TRBV21-1 represents a pseudogene. The CDR3 is 16 amino acids.

The chain employs TRBV29-1 and TRBJ2-1, with TRBD1 identical over 9 bases. Trimming took 5 bases from V and 5 from J; bases not matched to a gene: 4. The CDR3 loop spans 13 amino acids. CDR1 and CDR2 (germline): SQVTM, ANQGSEA. This chain's CDR3 is CSVSGTGNNEQFF. The CDR3 nucleotides are TGCAGCGTTTCCGGGACAGGGAACAATGAGCAGTTCTTC.

J is TRBJ2-1 and V is TRBV28, with a tentative D call TRBD1 (5 bases). Trimming removed 6 bases from V and 12 bases from J, with 12 bases in between. Germline CDR1 and CDR2: MDHEN and SYDVKM. This CDR3 contains 11 residues. The CDR3 sequence: CASSSPRGQFF. CDR3 in DNA: TGTGCCAGCAGCTCCCCTAGGGGGCAGTTCTTC.

The gene calls are TRBV7-8 and TRBJ2-7; D possibly corresponds to TRBD1 (5 bases). V shed 1 base and J shed 5 bases, with 12 bases lying between them. Germline V gene lookup returns CDR1 SGHVS and CDR2 FQNEAQ. This CDR3 contains 14 residues. The CDR3 DNA sequence: TGTGCCAGCAGCTTAGTTGGGGCTGTCCACGAGCAGTACTTC. It encodes CASSLVGAVHEQYF.

This chain uses TRBV6-5 with TRBJ1-2; 11 nucleotides line up with TRBD1. The CDR3 is 16 amino acids. The germline V gene encodes CDR1 MNHEY and CDR2 SVGAGI. Losses at the gene ends were 4 bases for V and 7 bases for J; bases not matched to a gene: 11. The DNA of the CDR3 is TGTGCCAGCAGTTTGAATTTAGGACAGGGGGCTTCTGGCTACACCTTC. It specifies CASSLNLGQGASGYTF.

The chain couples TRBV11-2 to TRBJ2-5, with D perhaps matching TRBD2 (6 bases). V dropped 3 bases and J dropped 5 bases, with 10 bases sitting between them. Germline values: CDR1 SGHAT, CDR2 FQNNGV. The length of the CDR3 is 13 residues. The CDR3 here is CASSFSGRETQYF. Here the CDR3 DNA reads TGTGCCAGCAGCTTCTCAGGGAGGGAGACCCAGTACTTC.

The chain carries TRBV19 and TRBJ2-7; D possibly corresponds to TRBD1 (7 bases). The germline V gene encodes CDR1 LNHDA and CDR2 SQIVND (reference sequence). The CDR3 runs to 13 residues. V was cut by 4 bases and J by 4 bases, with 11 bases left in between. DNA of the CDR3: TGTGCCAGTAGTACAGGGGGGCTATACGAGCAGTACTTC. Its translation is CASSTGGLYEQYF.